The T cell receptor (beta chain) described here comes from a study of T cells after yellow fever vaccination. Turning to the study itself: SMART-Seq v4 Ultra Low Input prepared the low-cell-number fractions.

TCR cDNA was made by 5'RACE template switching, adding a universal primer site and UMIs. TCRdb redid the calling of the 5' RACE reads with MiXCR, one entry per CDR3 protein. The data hold hundreds of thousands of distinct CDR3 sequences, with 9% to 15% observed a single time. V lost 3 bases, J lost 3 bases, and 9 bases lay in between. Per the germline V gene, CDR1 is SGHRS and CDR2 is YFSETQ. The CDR3 is made up of 14 amino acids. The sample holds many counts of this clonotype. The antigen is undetermined. General observations from the study: There was a small share of clonotypes that showed up in both the CD4 and CD8 compartments.

The chain carries TRBV5-1 and TRBJ2-2; the D gene is possibly TRBD1 (6 bases). The receptor's source is a man aged 25-45 years who received the YFV17D yellow fever vaccine. The specimen comprised PBMCs, sampled on the day of the yellow fever booster vaccination. The CDR3 region has the DNA TGCGCCAGCAGCTCGGACAGCTACACCGGGGAGCTGTTTTTT. It specifies CASSSDSYTGELFF. Full variable domain (remainder filled in from reference TRBV5-1 and TRBJ2-2): KAGVTQTPRYLIKTRGQQVTLSCSPISGHRSVSWYQQTPGQGLQFLFEYFSETQRNKGNFPGRFSGRQFSNSRSEMNVSTLELGDSALYLCASSSDSYTGELFFGEGSRLTVL.